Below, 23 T cell receptor beta chains from the same sample are listed, as sequenced in a study of cytomegalovirus exposure and HLA in healthy donors. A multiplex PCR was run with 60 Vbeta primers and 13 Jbeta primers. Clones were read by immunoSEQ multiplex PCR, and TCRdb kept only the in-frame ones, dropping some. Seen here are around 150,000 clones, approximately 79% observed once, and the top ten hold approximately 0.99%. Material for sequencing was PBMCs. Receptors originate from a male donor in good health and CMV-seronegative.

This chain links TRBV5-1 with TRBJ2-7; weak D call: TRBD2 (7 bases). V lost 5 bases to trimming and J lost 5 bases, with 20 bases between them. CDR1 and CDR2 from the germline V gene are SGHRS and YFSETQ. The CDR3 has 15 amino acids. The CDR3 DNA follows: TGCGCCAGCAGTCAGTTCGTACAGGGAGGGGACGAGCAGTACTTC. This translates into CASSQFVQGGDEQYF.

The table lists this clone with a few counts. The chain links TRBV7-9 to TRBJ1-1; D call uncertain. CDR3 length equals 12 residues. V gave up 5 bases and J gave up 2 bases, with 6 bases separating them. Germline V gives CDR1 SEHNR, CDR2 FQNEAQ (reference sequence). The CDR3 bases are TGTGCCAGCAGCGTCCGTAACACTGAAGCTTTCTTT. Protein product: CASSVRNTEAFF.

The gene calls are TRBV7-2 and TRBJ1-2; 7 bases line up with TRBD1. Germline values: CDR1 SGHTA, CDR2 FQGNSA. This CDR3 region has 13 residues. Losses at the gene ends were 6 bases for V and 6 bases for J; bases not matched to a gene: 7. CDR3 DNA sequence: TGTGCCAGCAGACCGGGACAGTTGAATGGCTACACCTTC. Translation gives CASRPGQLNGYTF.

This clone was observed a single time. V gene TRBV12-5 combines with J gene TRBJ2-7; TRBD2 agrees at 7 bases. V trimming: 4 bases; J trimming: 7 bases; junction bases outside the gene matches: 10. The CDR3 spans 14 residues. Germline lookup yields CDR1 LGHNT and CDR2 FRNRAP. CDR3 sequence reads: CASGSGTGGREQYF. CDR3 in DNA: TGTGCTAGTGGTTCCGGGACGGGGGGAAGGGAGCAGTACTTC.

The chain has TRBV6-5 and TRBJ2-3, with TRBD2 identical over 10 bases. Germline CDR1 MNHEY, CDR2 SVGAGI. CDR3 size: 15 residues. V lost 6 bases, J lost 2 bases, and 5 bases stayed unmatched. The DNA of the CDR3 is TGTGCCAGCAGCCATAGCGGGGGGCTCACAGATACGCAGTATTTT. Amino acid sequence: CASSHSGGLTDTQYF.

J is TRBJ1-4 and V is TRBV7-8, with D possibly being TRBD1 (6 bases). Per germline, CDR1 SGHVS and CDR2 FQNEAQ. Trimming pared 0 bases from V and 5 bases from J, leaving 10 bases between. CDR3 length: 15 amino acids. The CDR3 DNA is TGTGCCAGCAGCTTAGCGACAGGCAAAAATGAAAAACTGTTTTTT. It specifies CASSLATGKNEKLFF.

The chain joins TRBV5-6 to TRBJ2-5, with a tentative D call TRBD1 (5 bases). Germline V lookup: CDR1 SGHDT, CDR2 YYEEEE. Trimming left V 0 bases short and J 5 bases short, with 11 bases between. CDR3 size: 14 residues. CDR3 nucleotide sequence: TGTGCCAGCAGCTTGGGGCAGGGTGGGGAGACCCAGTACTTC. This gives the protein CASSLGQGGETQYF.

V and J are TRBV19 and TRBJ2-3, with TRBD2 matching 14 bases. The junction had 2 bases not matched to a gene; V was cut back by 4 bases and J by 5 bases. Germline CDR1 is LNHDA and CDR2 is SQIVND (reference sequence). There are 15 residues in the CDR3. The CDR3 DNA follows: TGTGCCAGTAGTAGACTAGCGGGGGGGAAAGATACGCAGTATTTT. Protein product: CASSRLAGGKDTQYF.

This clone came up a few times. This chain uses TRBV6-5 with TRBJ2-6; TRBD2 might be the D (7 bases). The CDR3 covers 15 residues. In germline, CDR1 is MNHEY, CDR2 SVGAGI. V was cut by 9 bases and J by 0 bases, with 12 bases left in between. CDR3 coding DNA: TGTGCCAGTAGGGGGGGTCTCTCTGGGGCCAACGTCCTGACTTTC. Its translation: CASRGGLSGANVLTF.

This clone was found once. The chain recombines TRBV30 with TRBJ1-2; D is ambiguous. Trimming took off 1 base at V and 8 bases at J, with 17 bases between the two ends. CDR1 GTSNPN and CDR2 SVGIG come from the germline V gene (reference sequence). There are 14 residues in the CDR3. The CDR3 nucleotides are TGTGCCTGGAGTGACATGGGAGAGCCTGGAGGCTACACCTTC. Its translation: CAWSDMGEPGGYTF.

The chain employs TRBV9 and TRBJ1-4; D is uncertain. V was shortened by 4 bases and J by 3 bases, with 10 bases between the two germline ends. Germline values: CDR1 SGDLS, CDR2 YYNGEE. CDR3 length: 14 residues. The CDR3 is CASSLTQANEKLFF. The DNA for the CDR3 is TGTGCCAGCAGCCTCACGCAGGCTAATGAAAAACTGTTTTTT.

This clone has a handful of counts. V gene TRBV4-1 combines with J gene TRBJ1-1; D may be TRBD1 (6 bases). Per germline, CDR1 MGHRA and CDR2 YSYEKL. V was pared by 0 bases and J by 6 bases, with 8 bases between. The CDR3 is made up of 13 amino acids. CDR3 sequence reads: CASSQERGPEAFF. In DNA form, the CDR3 reads TGCGCCAGCAGCCAAGAGCGGGGGCCTGAAGCTTTCTTT.

The chain joins TRBV9 to TRBJ2-7; 8 bases are a match to TRBD2. Germline CDR1 reads SGDLS; CDR2 reads YYNGEE. The CDR3 sequence is 14 residues long. Germline trimming cut 5 bases from V and 4 bases from J; bases unmatched to any gene: 8. This chain's CDR3 is CASSAPGGRYEQYF. The CDR3 coding sequence is TGTGCCAGCAGTGCCCCGGGGGGGCGATACGAGCAGTACTTC. The whole variable domain, filled in from reference TRBV9 and TRBJ2-7, reads DSGVTQTPKHLITATGQRVTLRCSPRSGDLSVYWYQQSLDQGLQFLIQYYNGEERAKGNILERFSAQQFPDLHSELNLSSLELGDSALYFCASSAPGGRYEQYFGPGTRLTVT.

J is TRBJ1-4 and V is TRBV7-9, with 9 bases identical to TRBD1. V lost 2 bases, J lost 8 bases, and 9 bases stayed unmatched. This CDR3 spans 16 amino acids. The germline V gene encodes CDR1 SEHNR and CDR2 FQNEAQ (reference sequence). CDR3 sequence (DNA): TGTGCCAGCAGCTTACCGACGACAGGGGGACAGGAAAAACTGTTTTTT. Protein: CASSLPTTGGQEKLFF.

This chain links TRBV2 with TRBJ2-1; 10 nucleotides line up with TRBD2. The CDR3 runs 11 residues. Germline-derived CDR1 and CDR2 are SNHLY and FYNNEI. Trimming removed 6 bases from V and 14 bases from J; junction bases left unmatched: 4. The CDR3 reads CASRGTSEEFF. The CDR3 nucleotides read TGTGCCAGCAGGGGGACTAGCGAGGAGTTCTTC.

The chain recombines TRBV7-2 with TRBJ2-1, with 8 bases fitting TRBD2. Germline V gene data show CDR1 as SGHTA and CDR2 as FQGNSA. The CDR3 sequence is 17 residues long. J was trimmed by 4 bases and V by 2 bases; bases with no gene match: 10. The CDR3 region is CASSLHQAAGGYNEQFF. DNA of the CDR3: TGTGCCAGCAGCTTACACCAAGCGGCGGGGGGTTACAATGAGCAGTTCTTC.

The genes are TRBV6-5 and TRBJ1-4, with 9 bases identical to TRBD1. The CDR3 covers 14 residues. Germline assignment: CDR1 MNHEY and CDR2 SVGAGI. The junction had 5 bases not matched to a gene; V was cut back by 5 bases and J by 7 bases. The CDR3 region is CASSHRGQGEKLFF. In DNA form, the CDR3 reads TGTGCCAGCAGTCACAGGGGGCAAGGTGAAAAACTGTTTTTT.

The CDR3, as DNA: TGTGCCTGGAGTGTCGGGCAGGGCAACAATCAGCCCCAGCATTTT. Translating it yields CAWSVGQGNNQPQHF. The chain is built from TRBV30 and TRBJ1-5, with D perhaps TRBD1 (5 bases). The germline V and J ends were trimmed by 0 bases and 3 bases, with 12 bases remaining between them. The CDR3 totals 15 residues. Germline-derived CDR1 and CDR2 are GTSNPN and SVGIG (reference sequence).

J is TRBJ1-6 and V is TRBV4-2; 12 bases line up with TRBD1. CDR3 length equals 17 residues. Germline CDR1 and CDR2: LGHNA and YNFKEQ. V shed 0 bases, J shed 9 bases, and the junction held 6 bases outside the gene matches. This CDR3 is CASSQDSGTGGSSPLHF. CDR3 bases: TGTGCCAGCAGCCAAGACTCCGGGACAGGGGGCTCTTCACCCCTCCACTTT.

The rearrangement uses TRBV10-3 and TRBJ1-3; D perhaps matches TRBD1 (6 bases). The CDR3 covers 18 residues. Looked up from germline, CDR1 is ENHRY and CDR2 is SYGVKD. The ends were cut back, 6 bases at V and 0 bases at J, with 21 bases in the middle. In DNA form, the CDR3 reads TGTGCCATCAGAGCCACAGGGAGCCAAGGGTCCTCTGGAAACACCATATATTTT. Translating it yields CAIRATGSQGSSGNTIYF.

The chain combines TRBV5-1 with TRBJ2-3; 7 bases are shared with TRBD1. V gave up 6 bases and J gave up 2 bases; unmatched junction bases: 6. The CDR3 extends over 14 amino acids. Germline CDR1 SGHRS, CDR2 YFSETQ. The CDR3 is CASNTGADTDTQYF. CDR3 nucleotide sequence: TGCGCCAGCAACACAGGGGCCGACACAGATACGCAGTATTTT.

The V call is TRBV29-1, the J call TRBJ2-3; D possibly corresponds to TRBD1 (6 bases). The CDR3 extends over 12 amino acids. V was shortened by 6 bases and J by 1 base, with 8 bases between the two germline ends. In germline, CDR1 is SQVTM, CDR2 ANQGSEA. CDR3 nucleotide sequence: TGCAGCGTCCGGACAGGCACAGATACGCAGTATTTT. Residues: CSVRTGTDTQYF.

J is TRBJ1-2 and V is TRBV4-3; 9 positions agree with TRBD1. This CDR3 spans 14 amino acids. The germline gives CDR1 LGHNA, CDR2 YSLEER. Germline trimming cut 1 base from V and 4 bases from J; bases unmatched to any gene: 1. DNA of the CDR3: TGCGCCAGCAGCCAAGGACAGGGGGGCTATGGCTACACCTTC. Translation gives CASSQGQGGYGYTF.